The text below deals with one T cell receptor (beta chain). No antigen is known for it. This sample is drawn from a study of T cell responses to AZD1222 COVID-19 vaccine. Whole-study results and caveats: Spike regions recognized by vaccine-associated CD4 TCRs spanned the protein, led by 160-218 and 743-854. No day 14 peak samples; only post-peak repertoires were characterized. Only a handful of individuals given AZD1222 were seropositive at baseline. Possibly, clonal diversity was underestimated; donors were largely white British and included more females.

There are 15 residues in the CDR3. Germline V gives CDR1 LGHDT, CDR2 YNNKEL (reference sequence). Trimming stripped 4 bases from V and 1 base from J, with 10 bases between. Clones were sequenced by immunoSEQ multiplex PCR, and TCRdb holds only the in-frame ones, with some missing. The sample holds 150,000 to 250,000 clones, about 89% seen once. V and J are TRBV3-1 (or the pseudogene TRBV3-2) and TRBJ2-2; D not resolved. The receptor's source is an adult who received the AZD1222 COVID-19 vaccine. The sample consisted of peripheral blood, taken 28 days after the second AZD1222 dose. The CDR3 spells CASSLWTGNTGELFF. DNA for the CDR3: TGTGCCAGCAGCCTCTGGACGGGGAACACCGGGGAGCTGTTTTTT.